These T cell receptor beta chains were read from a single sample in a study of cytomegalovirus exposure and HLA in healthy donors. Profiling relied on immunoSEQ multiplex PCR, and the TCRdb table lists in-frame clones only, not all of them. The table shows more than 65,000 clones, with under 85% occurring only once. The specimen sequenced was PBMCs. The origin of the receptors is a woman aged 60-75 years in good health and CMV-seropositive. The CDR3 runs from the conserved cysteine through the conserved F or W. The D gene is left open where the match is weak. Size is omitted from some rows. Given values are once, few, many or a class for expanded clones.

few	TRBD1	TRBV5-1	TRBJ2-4	TGCGCCAGCAGCTCCCTCCGGGACAGCAAAAACATTCAGTACTTC	CASSSLRDSKNIQYF
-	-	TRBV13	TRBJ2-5	TGTGCCAGCAGCTTAACTAGCAATGCGGGGACCCAGTACTTC	CASSLTSNAGTQYF
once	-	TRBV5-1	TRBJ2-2	TGCGCCAGCAGCTGGAAGGGGGATTCGAACACCGGGGAGCTGTTTTTT	CASSWKGDSNTGELFF
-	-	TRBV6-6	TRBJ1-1	TGTGCCAGCAGTTACCAACAGGGGAACACTGAAGCTTTCTTT	CASSYQQGNTEAFF
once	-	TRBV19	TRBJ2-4	TGTGCCAGTAGTATTGGGCAGGGGGGAAACATTCAGTACTTC	CASSIGQGGNIQYF
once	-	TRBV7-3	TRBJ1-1	TGTGCCAGCAGCTTGAACAGGGTAGGCGGTGAAGCTTTCTTT	CASSLNRVGGEAFF
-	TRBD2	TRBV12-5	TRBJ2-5	TGTGCTAGTGGTTTAGGGACTAGAGGGGAGACCCAGTACTTC	CASGLGTRGETQYF
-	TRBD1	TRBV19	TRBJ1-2	TGTGCCAGTAGTACCCCCAGACAGGGAGACTATGGCTACACCTTC	CASSTPRQGDYGYTF
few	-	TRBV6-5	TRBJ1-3	TGTGCCAGCAGTTACTCTGACAGGAGGGGAAACACCATATATTTT	CASSYSDRRGNTIYF
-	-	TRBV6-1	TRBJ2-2	TGTGCCAGCAGTGTTGACAGATTTACTATGAACACCGGGGAGCTGTTTTTT	CASSVDRFTMNTGELFF
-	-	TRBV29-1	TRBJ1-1	TGCAGCGTCCGTCGAGGGACTGAAGCTTTCTTT	CSVRRGTEAFF
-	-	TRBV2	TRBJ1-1	TGTGCCAGCAGAGAGGCAGTGAACACTGAAGCTTTCTTT	CASREAVNTEAFF
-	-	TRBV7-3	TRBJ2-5	TGTGCCAGCAGCCCTACTAGGTCAGAGACCCAGTACTTC	CASSPTRSETQYF
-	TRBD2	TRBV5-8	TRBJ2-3	TGTGCCAGCAGCCTCGGGGGGGGCTCGGGCACAGATACGCAGTATTTT	CASSLGGGSGTDTQYF
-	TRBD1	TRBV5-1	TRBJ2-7	TGCGCCAGCAGCTGGGGAGGGACAGGGAAATACGAGCAGTACTTC	CASSWGGTGKYEQYF
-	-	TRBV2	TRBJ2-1	TGTGCCAGCAGTGTTGGAGAACAGCAGTTCTTC	CASSVGEQQFF
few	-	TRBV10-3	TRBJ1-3	TGTGCCATCAGTAACAGCGGAAACACCATATATTTT	CAISNSGNTIYF
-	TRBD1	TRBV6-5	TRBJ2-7	TGTGCCAGCAGTTACTCTAGGACAGGGGGCATCAACGAGCAGTACTTC	CASSYSRTGGINEQYF
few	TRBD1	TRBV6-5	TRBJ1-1	TGTGCCAGCAGTTTCAACAGGGGGCTGGACACTGAAGCTTTCTTT	CASSFNRGLDTEAFF
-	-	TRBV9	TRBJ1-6	TGTGCCAGCAGCGTAGGGACCGGGACTGATTCACCCCTCCACTTT	CASSVGTGTDSPLHF
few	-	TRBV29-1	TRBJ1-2	TGCAGCGTGGGGGGGGTGGAGGGCTACACCTTC	CSVGGVEGYTF
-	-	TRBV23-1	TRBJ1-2	TGCGCCAGCCCCACTGAAGGGAGCGCGTCCTATGGCTACACCTTC	CASPTEGSASYGYTF
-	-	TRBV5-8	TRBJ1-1	TGTGCCAGCAGCTTGGGGCAGGTGAACACTGAAGCTTTCTTT	CASSLGQVNTEAFF
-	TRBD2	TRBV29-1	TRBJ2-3	TGCAGCGGACGGACTAGCGGCACAGATACGCAGTATTTT	CSGRTSGTDTQYF
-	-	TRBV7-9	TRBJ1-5	TGTGCCAGCAGCTCGAGCGGGGAAGGTCAGCCCCAGCATTTT	CASSSSGEGQPQHF
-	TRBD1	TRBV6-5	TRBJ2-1	TGTGCCAGCAGGGGGACAGGATACAATGAGCAGTTCTTC	CASRGTGYNEQFF
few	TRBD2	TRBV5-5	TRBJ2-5	TGTGCCAGCAGCTTGGCCGGACTAGCGGGGGGGGAAGGGACCCAGTACTTC	CASSLAGLAGGEGTQYF
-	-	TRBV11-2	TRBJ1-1	TGTGCCAGCAGCCTCAGGGGCGGCCCAGGGGACACTGAAGCTTTCTTT	CASSLRGGPGDTEAFF
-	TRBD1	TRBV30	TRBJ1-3	TGTGCCTGGAGTATGACAGGGGTGGGAAACACCATATATTTT	CAWSMTGVGNTIYF
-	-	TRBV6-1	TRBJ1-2	TGTGCCAGCAGTGAAGCAGGACAGTCTTACAACTATGGCTACACCTTC	CASSEAGQSYNYGYTF
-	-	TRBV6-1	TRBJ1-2	TGTGCCAGCAGGCGACTGGAGGGAAACTATGGCTACACCTTC	CASRRLEGNYGYTF
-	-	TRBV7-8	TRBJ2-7	TGTGCCAGCAGCTCCTTACGGGGGGCCCCCTACGAGCAGTACTTC	CASSSLRGAPYEQYF
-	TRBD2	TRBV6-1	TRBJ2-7	TGTGCCAGCATCATAGGACTAGCGGGAATCGAGCAGTACTTC	CASIIGLAGIEQYF
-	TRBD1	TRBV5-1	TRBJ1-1	TGCGCCAGCAGCTTGGGCGGACAGGTCGGTAACACTGAAGCTTTCTTT	CASSLGGQVGNTEAFF
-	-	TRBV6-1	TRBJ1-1	TGTGCCAGCACCCCCACTTACCAGAACACTGAAGCTTTCTTT	CASTPTYQNTEAFF
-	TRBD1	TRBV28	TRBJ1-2	TGTGCCAGCAGGGTACAGGGGGCATCCTATGGCTACACCTTC	CASRVQGASYGYTF